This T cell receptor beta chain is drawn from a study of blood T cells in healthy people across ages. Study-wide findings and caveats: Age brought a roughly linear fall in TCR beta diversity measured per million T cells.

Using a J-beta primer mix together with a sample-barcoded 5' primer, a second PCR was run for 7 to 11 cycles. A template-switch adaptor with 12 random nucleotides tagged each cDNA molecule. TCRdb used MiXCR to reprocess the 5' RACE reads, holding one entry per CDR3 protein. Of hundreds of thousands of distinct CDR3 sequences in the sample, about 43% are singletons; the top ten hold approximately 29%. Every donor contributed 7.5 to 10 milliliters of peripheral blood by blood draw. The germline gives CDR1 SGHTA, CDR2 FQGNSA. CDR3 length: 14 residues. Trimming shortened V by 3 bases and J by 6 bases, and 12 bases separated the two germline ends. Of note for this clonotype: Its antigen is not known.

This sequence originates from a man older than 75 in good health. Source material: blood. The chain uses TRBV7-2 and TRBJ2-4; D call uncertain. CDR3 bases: TGTGCCAGCAGCTTTGGGCAACTCGGAAACATTCAGTACTTC. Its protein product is CASSFGQLGNIQYF. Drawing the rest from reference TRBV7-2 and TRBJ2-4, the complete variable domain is GAGVSQSPSNKVTEKGKDVELRCDPISGHTALYWYRQSLGQGLEFLIYFQGNSAPDKSGLPSDRFSAERTGGSVSTLTIQRTQQEDSAVYLCASSFGQLGNIQYFGAGTRLSVL.